Listed below are T cell receptor beta chains from one sample, sequenced in a study of cytotoxic CD8 clonotypes in ibrutinib-treated CLL. TCRdb's copy holds only in-frame clones and misses some; the assay was immunoSEQ multiplex PCR. The sample lists a few hundred thousand clones, 60% to 80% occurring once. The specimen was PBMCs, collected after 36 months of ibrutinib treatment. All receptors come from a human donor with chronic lymphocytic leukemia. The CDR3 runs from the conserved cysteine through the conserved F or W. Fields, in order: CDR3 length, clone size, D gene, V gene, J gene, CDR3 protein, CDR3 DNA. The D gene is left open where the match is weak. The size of a clone is reported for some rows only, either as once, few or many, or as a class for expanded clones.

10	-	-	TRBV28	TRBJ2-7	CATGGYEQYF	TGTGCCACCGGGGGCTACGAGCAGTACTTC
15	-	TRBD1	TRBV15	TRBJ1-4	CATSVRQGLGEKLFF	TGTGCCACCAGCGTACGACAGGGGTTGGGGGAAAAACTGTTTTTT
14	once	-	TRBV2	TRBJ2-7	CASSSGGPSYEQYF	TGTGCCAGCAGTTCTGGGGGCCCTTCCTACGAGCAGTACTTC
16	-	-	TRBV5-1	TRBJ2-1	CASSLAGGIGKNEQFF	TGCGCCAGCAGCTTGGCCGGGGGCATAGGTAAGAATGAGCAGTTCTTC
13	-	-	TRBV5-6	TRBJ2-1	CASSGQHLSAQFF	TGTGCCAGCAGCGGACAGCATCTCTCCGCGCAGTTCTTC
13	-	TRBD1	TRBV7-6	TRBJ1-1	CASSLSPGQEAFF	TGTGCCAGCAGCTTGTCACCGGGACAGGAAGCTTTCTTT
13	-	TRBD2	TRBV6-5	TRBJ2-7	CASSRTSSYEQYF	TGTGCCAGCAGTCGGACTAGTTCCTACGAGCAGTACTTC
17	-	-	TRBV7-2	TRBJ1-5	CASSLVPRTTSNQPQHF	TGTGCCAGCAGCTTAGTCCCTCGGACAACAAGCAATCAGCCCCAGCATTTT
14	few	TRBD2	TRBV11-2	TRBJ2-1	CASSLAGGHNEQFF	TGTGCCAGCAGCTTAGCGGGAGGTCACAATGAGCAGTTCTTC
14	-	-	TRBV7-9	TRBJ2-7	CASSPRGPPYEQYF	TGTGCCAGCAGCCCCCGAGGTCCGCCCTACGAGCAGTACTTC
16	-	-	TRBV6-5	TRBJ2-1	CASSYGGQSSYNEQFF	TGTGCCAGCAGTTATGGGGGCCAGAGCTCCTACAATGAGCAGTTCTTC
15	-	-	TRBV27	TRBJ1-5	CASSPQGYSNQPQHF	TGTGCCAGCAGTCCACAGGGATATAGCAATCAGCCCCAGCATTTT
16	-	-	TRBV7-9	TRBJ1-1	CASSLVYGEGDTEAFF	TGTGCCAGCAGCTTAGTCTACGGGGAGGGGGACACTGAAGCTTTCTTT
15	-	-	TRBV7-9	TRBJ2-7	CASSPLTFPSAEQYF	TGTGCCAGCAGCCCCCTCACCTTTCCCTCTGCCGAGCAGTACTTC
14	-	TRBD1	TRBV9	TRBJ2-7	CASSGTGYFGEQYF	TGTGCCAGCAGCGGGACAGGGTATTTTGGCGAGCAGTACTTC
17	few	-	TRBV7-3	TRBJ2-1	CASSLTVGSYRDNEQFF	TGTGCCAGCAGCTTAACGGTCGGGAGCTATAGGGACAATGAGCAGTTCTTC
13	few	TRBD1	TRBV29-1	TRBJ1-2	CSVGRTGVHGYTF	TGCAGCGTTGGAAGAACAGGGGTTCATGGCTACACCTTC
15	few	-	TRBV7-2	TRBJ2-2	CASSPGIRVRQELFF	TGTGCCAGCAGCCCAGGCATCAGGGTACGACAGGAGCTGTTTTTT
16	-	TRBD2	TRBV19	TRBJ2-2	CASSKVGRELAGELFF	TGTGCCAGTAGTAAGGTCGGGCGGGAGTTAGCCGGGGAGCTGTTTTTT
15	-	TRBD1	TRBV6-5	TRBJ1-2	CASSPRTGKTYGYTF	TGTGCCAGCAGTCCGCGGACAGGGAAAACGTATGGCTACACCTTC
17	few	-	TRBV10-1	TRBJ2-1	CASSVYGPGAIYNEQFF	TGCGCCAGCAGTGTCTATGGTCCGGGAGCAATCTACAATGAGCAGTTCTTC
12	-	-	TRBV29-1	TRBJ1-2	CSGGTQKGGYTF	TGCAGCGGCGGGACTCAAAAAGGTGGCTACACCTTC
17	few	-	TRBV27	TRBJ1-2	CASSRLTRATSGYGYTF	TGTGCCAGCAGTCGACTGACCAGGGCAACTTCGGGCTATGGCTACACCTTC
13	-	-	TRBV29-1	TRBJ2-5	CSVDSGIEETQYF	TGCAGCGTTGATTCCGGGATTGAAGAGACCCAGTACTTC
15	-	-	TRBV11-2	TRBJ2-5	CASSLGLGDQETQYF	TGTGCCAGCAGCTTAGGGTTGGGTGATCAAGAGACCCAGTACTTC
15	-	-	TRBV7-8	TRBJ1-4	CASSLVSGTGKELFF	TGTGCCAGCAGCTTAGTTTCGGGAACAGGGAAGGAACTGTTTTTT
13	few	-	TRBV27	TRBJ1-3	CASRMNSGNTIYF	TGTGCCAGCAGGATGAATTCTGGAAACACCATATATTTT
15	-	-	TRBV4-3	TRBJ1-5	CASSQGTFSNQPQHF	TGCGCCAGCAGCCAAGGGACATTTAGCAATCAGCCCCAGCATTTT
15	-	-	TRBV10-3	TRBJ1-1	CAISESHKLNTEAFF	TGTGCCATCAGTGAGTCTCACAAGCTGAACACTGAAGCTTTCTTT
18	-	-	TRBV25-1	TRBJ1-3	CASSECGHPIVSGNTIYF	TGTGCCAGCAGTGAATGCGGTCATCCAATAGTATCTGGAAACACCATATATTTT
13	few	-	TRBV2	TRBJ1-6	CASRDDSNSPLHF	TGTGCCAGCAGAGACGACAGTAATTCACCCCTCCACTTT
16	-	-	TRBV4-3	TRBJ2-1	CASSQEAREIYNEQFF	TGCGCCAGCAGCCAAGAGGCACGGGAGATCTACAATGAGCAGTTCTTC
14	-	TRBD1	TRBV29-1	TRBJ1-5	CSALQGEGNQPQHF	TGCAGCGCCCTACAGGGGGAGGGCAATCAGCCCCAGCATTTT
15	-	-	TRBV7-9	TRBJ1-1	CASSLAAGEGRGAFF	TGTGCCAGCAGCTTAGCGGCAGGGGAGGGCCGAGGAGCTTTCTTT
17	-	TRBD2	TRBV7-8	TRBJ2-1	CASSFYETSGAYNEQFF	TGTGCCAGCAGCTTTTATGAGACTAGCGGAGCTTACAATGAGCAGTTCTTC
13	-	-	TRBV28	TRBJ2-7	CASSPSGPYEQYF	TGTGCCAGCAGTCCCTCAGGTCCTTACGAGCAGTACTTC
15	once	TRBD2	TRBV7-2	TRBJ2-3	CASSWASGSTDTQYF	TGTGCCAGCAGTTGGGCTAGCGGTTCGACAGATACGCAGTATTTT
13	-	-	TRBV5-6	TRBJ1-5	CASSPWGNQPQHF	TGTGCCAGCAGCCCCTGGGGTAATCAGCCCCAGCATTTT
17	-	TRBD1	TRBV19	TRBJ1-5	CASRETPGGYSNQPQHF	TGTGCCAGCAGGGAGACCCCAGGGGGGTATAGCAATCAGCCCCAGCATTTT
13	few	-	TRBV2	TRBJ2-3	CASSESFTDTQYF	TGTGCCAGCAGTGAAAGTTTCACAGATACGCAGTATTTT
14	-	-	TRBV9	TRBJ1-1	CASSVFELNTEAFF	TGTGCCAGCAGCGTATTTGAATTGAACACTGAAGCTTTCTTT
16	-	-	TRBV10-3	TRBJ2-1	CAISEAPPRPPDEQFF	TGTGCCATCAGTGAGGCCCCCCCCCGGCCACCGGATGAGCAGTTCTTC
12	once	-	TRBV5-6	TRBJ1-5	CASSLRFQPQHF	TGTGCCAGCAGCTTAAGGTTTCAGCCCCAGCATTTT
15	-	-	TRBV10-2	TRBJ1-4	CASSEGDSTNEKLFF	TGCGCCAGCAGTGAGGGGGACTCAACTAATGAAAAACTGTTTTTT
16	few	-	TRBV1	TRBJ2-3	CTSSQDGDRDTDTQYF	TGCACCAGCAGCCAAGATGGGGACAGGGACACAGATACGCAGTATTTT
16	-	-	TRBV18	TRBJ2-5	CASSPPPGDYEETQYF	TGTGCCAGCTCACCACCGCCAGGAGACTACGAAGAGACCCAGTACTTC